Sequencing of this T cell receptor beta chain was carried out in a study of shared clonotypes between healthy human individuals. The germline V and J ends were trimmed by 2 bases and 4 bases, with 8 bases remaining between them. This CDR3 comprises 14 residues. The germline V gene has CDR1 MNHEY and CDR2 SMNVEV (reference sequence). With respect to this clone: Its antigen is undetermined. Distinct nucleotide sequences in the sample also encode this CDR3.

Whole-study results and caveats: Some naive CD4 clonotypes, 4% to 6%, turned up in common across several donors. Tissues were not sampled, only blood, and their repertoires likely differ.

Some clones are missing from TCRdb's copy, which holds only in-frame ones; the method was immunoSEQ multiplex PCR. This table holds under 2,500,000 clones, around 95% found once. Input material: naive CD4+ T cells sorted from blood. Subset: CD45RA+ positively selected. This sequence joins TRBV27 and TRBJ2-2, with D possibly matching TRBD2 (6 bases). This receptor was identified in a man aged 18 to 30 in good health. CDR3 amino acids: CASSLGRGTGELFF. The CDR3 DNA reads TGTGCCAGCAGTTTAGGGCGGGGCACCGGGGAGCTGTTTTTT.